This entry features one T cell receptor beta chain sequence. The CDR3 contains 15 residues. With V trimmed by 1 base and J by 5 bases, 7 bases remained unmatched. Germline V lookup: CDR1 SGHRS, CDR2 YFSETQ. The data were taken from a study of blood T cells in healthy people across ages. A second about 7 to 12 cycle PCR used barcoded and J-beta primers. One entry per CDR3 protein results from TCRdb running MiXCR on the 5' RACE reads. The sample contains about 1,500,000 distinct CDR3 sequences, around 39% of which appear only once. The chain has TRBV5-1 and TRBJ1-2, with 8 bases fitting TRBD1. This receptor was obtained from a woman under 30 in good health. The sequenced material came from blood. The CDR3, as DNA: TGCGCCAGCAGCTTGAGCTATGACAGGGGTTATGGCTACACCTTC. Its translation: CASSLSYDRGYGYTF.